A single sample is the source of the 21 T cell receptor beta chains below, sequenced in a study of T cell responses to AZD1222 COVID-19 vaccine. The assay was immunoSEQ multiplex PCR, and TCRdb's table has in-frame clones only and misses some. In the table there are under 95,000 clones, 90% of which are singletons. This material consisted of peripheral blood, taken on day 0 of AZD1222 vaccination. Source of these receptors: an adult in good health.

This sequence joins TRBV2 and TRBJ1-3; tentatively, D is TRBD1 (6 bases). Germline CDR1 is SNHLY and CDR2 is FYNNEI. Trimming stripped 10 bases from V and 0 bases from J, with 22 bases between. This CDR3 spans 17 amino acids. The CDR3 region is CAIAQGPDRFSGNTIYF. CDR3 nucleotides: TGTGCCATAGCGCAAGGCCCCGACAGGTTCTCTGGAAACACCATATATTTT.

The J gene is TRBJ2-7, the V gene TRBV29-1; D is perhaps TRBD2 (6 bases). This CDR3 has 13 amino acids. The V end was cut by 4 bases, the J end by 4 bases, with 14 bases between. The germline CDR1 and CDR2 sequences are SQVTM and ANQGSEA. CDR3 protein: CSVVGGETYEQYF. Written as DNA, the CDR3 is TGCAGCGTTGTCGGCGGGGAGACGTACGAGCAGTACTTC.

This chain uses TRBV4-1 with TRBJ1-3, with 8 bases lining up with TRBD1. This CDR3 is built from 16 residues. V gave up 0 bases and J gave up 2 bases; unmatched junction bases: 3. CDR1 MGHRA and CDR2 YSYEKL come from the germline V gene. Written as DNA, the CDR3 is TGCGCCAGCAGCCAAGATTGGACAGGGACTGGAAACACCATATATTTT. It is translated as CASSQDWTGTGNTIYF.

The J gene is TRBJ2-6, the V gene TRBV29-1; 7 bases are a match to TRBD1. J was trimmed by 0 bases and V by 5 bases; bases with no gene match: 1. The length of the CDR3 is 14 residues. The V gene's germline CDR1 is SQVTM and CDR2 ANQGSEA. In DNA, the CDR3 is TGCAGCGTTTGGACAGGCTCTGGGGCCAACGTCCTGACTTTC. Its protein product is CSVWTGSGANVLTF. Full variable domain (remainder filled in from reference TRBV29-1 and TRBJ2-6): SAVISQKPSRDICQRGTSLTIQCQVDSQVTMMFWYRQQPGQSLTLIATANQGSEATYESGFVIDKFPISRPNLTFSTLTVSNMSPEDSSIYLCSVWTGSGANVLTFGAGSRLTVL.

The chain links TRBV5-8 to TRBJ2-2, with D perhaps being TRBD1 or TRBD2 (6 bases each). Germline-derived CDR1 and CDR2 are SGHTS and YDEGEE. The CDR3 is made up of 17 amino acids. V lost 0 bases, J lost 4 bases, and 16 bases lay in between. The CDR3 spells CASSLGPGARGTGELFF. CDR3 nucleotide sequence: TGTGCCAGCAGCTTGGGGCCAGGGGCGCGGGGCACCGGGGAGCTGTTTTTT.

V gene TRBV9 combines with J gene TRBJ2-7; a weak D match, TRBD1 (6 bases). V dropped 0 bases and J dropped 5 bases, with 9 bases sitting between them. CDR3 length: 13 amino acids. Germline lookup yields CDR1 SGDLS and CDR2 YYNGEE. The CDR3 DNA reads as TGTGCCAGCAGCGTAGTGGCAGGGGACGAGCAGTACTTC. This translates into CASSVVAGDEQYF.

Worth noting for this clone: The sample holds other DNA sequences that translate to the same CDR3. The chain links TRBV2 to TRBJ1-1; D remains ambiguous. V shed 4 bases and J shed 1 base, with 7 bases lying between them. The V gene's germline CDR1 is SNHLY and CDR2 FYNNEI. This CDR3 is 13 amino acids long. The CDR3 coding sequence is TGTGCCAGCAGTGGGTCAGGGAACACTGAAGCTTTCTTT. It codes for CASSGSGNTEAFF.

Here the CDR3 reads CASSTSGSSYNEQFF. In nucleotides, the CDR3 is TGCGCCAGCAGCACTAGCGGGAGCTCCTACAATGAGCAGTTCTTC. The gene calls are TRBV5-1 and TRBJ2-1; 11 bases line up with TRBD2. J was trimmed by 0 bases and V by 4 bases; bases with no gene match: 0. This CDR3 is built from 15 residues. Germline CDR1 reads SGHRS; CDR2 reads YFSETQ. The variable domain in full, with the rest retrieved from reference TRBV5-1 and TRBJ2-1, is KAGVTQTPRYLIKTRGQQVTLSCSPISGHRSVSWYQQTPGQGLQFLFEYFSETQRNKGNFPGRFSGRQFSNSRSEMNVSTLELGDSALYLCASSTSGSSYNEQFFGPGTRLTVL.

V and J are TRBV15 and TRBJ2-6, with unresolved D. Trimming left V 6 bases short and J 2 bases short, with 8 bases between. Germline V gene sequence: CDR1 LNHNV, CDR2 YYDKDF (reference sequence). The CDR3 sequence is 14 residues long. The CDR3 here is CATSPRTGANVLTF. CDR3 coding DNA: TGTGCCACCAGTCCGCGGACTGGGGCCAACGTCCTGACTTTC.

This clone was recorded at least ten times. The rearrangement uses TRBV29-1 and TRBJ2-1, with D perhaps matching TRBD1 (6 bases). CDR3 length: 14 residues. Germline CDR1 is SQVTM and CDR2 is ANQGSEA. V was shortened by 3 bases and J by 8 bases, with 17 bases between the two germline ends. CDR3 bases: TGCAGCGTTGAGTGGGTTCAGGGGTCCGATGAGCAGTTCTTC. Translation gives CSVEWVQGSDEQFF.

The count of this clone is one. J is TRBJ2-2 and V is TRBV10-1; D ambiguous. V was shortened by 2 bases and J by 0 bases, with 4 bases between the two germline ends. The germline V gene encodes CDR1 WNHNN and CDR2 SYGVQD (reference sequence). The CDR3 has 14 residues. CDR3 in DNA: TGCGCCAGCAGTGAGGGTACGAACACCGGGGAGCTGTTTTTT. It yields the protein CASSEGTNTGELFF.

The chain employs TRBV2 and TRBJ1-2; D is ambiguous. This CDR3 has 11 amino acids. Trimming removed 2 bases from V and 5 bases from J, with 3 bases in between. CDR1 and CDR2 from the germline V gene are SNHLY and FYNNEI. The CDR3 DNA follows: TGTGCCAGCAGTGAATTTTATGGCTACACCTTC. This sequence encodes CASSEFYGYTF. Complete variable domain (other parts from reference TRBV2 and TRBJ1-2): EPEVTQTPSHQVTQMGQEVILRCVPISNHLYFYWYRQILGQKVEFLVSFYNNEISEKSEIFDDQFSVERPDGSNFTLKIRSTKLEDSAMYFCASSEFYGYTFGSGTRLTVV.

This sequence joins TRBV11-2 and TRBJ2-7, with D unclear. The CDR3 is made up of 11 amino acids. Trimming took 1 base from V and 4 from J, leaving 2 bases between them. Per the germline V gene, CDR1 is SGHAT and CDR2 is FQNNGV. This CDR3 is CASSLAYEQYF. DNA of the CDR3: TGTGCCAGCAGCTTAGCTTACGAGCAGTACTTC.

The chain is built from TRBV27 and TRBJ2-1; 11 bases align to TRBD2. The CDR3 consists of 17 residues. Germline trimming cut 8 bases from V and 1 base from J; bases unmatched to any gene: 10. The germline gives CDR1 MNHEY, CDR2 SMNVEV (reference sequence). CDR3: CASLPETSGVSYNEQFF. The CDR3 region has the DNA TGTGCCAGCTTACCGGAGACTAGCGGGGTTTCCTACAATGAGCAGTTCTTC.

This sequence joins TRBV27 and TRBJ1-2, with 7 bases that match TRBD1. This CDR3 region has 13 residues. V dropped 8 bases and J dropped 6; count of bases not matched to a gene: 9. Germline V gene lookup returns CDR1 MNHEY and CDR2 SMNVEV (reference sequence). CDR3 sequence: CASGVATGDGYTF. The CDR3 DNA follows: TGTGCCAGCGGCGTCGCCACAGGGGATGGCTACACCTTC.

The chain couples TRBV5-4 to TRBJ2-1; D could derive from TRBD1 or TRBD2 (7 bases each). The length of the CDR3 is 16 residues. Trimming took off 4 bases at V and 4 bases at J, with 18 bases between the two ends. The V gene's germline CDR1 is SGHNT and CDR2 YYREEE (reference sequence). The CDR3 is CASSPGGGPGYNEQFF. The CDR3 region has the DNA TGTGCCAGCAGCCCAGGGGGGGGCCCGGGTTACAATGAGCAGTTCTTC.

The chain carries TRBV7-9 and TRBJ2-7; 8 bases match TRBD2. Germline V gene lookup returns CDR1 SEHNR and CDR2 FQNEAQ (reference sequence). J lost 4 bases, V lost 5 bases, and 13 bases had no gene match. The CDR3 length is 16 residues. The CDR3 loop reads CASSQEGPSGRYEQYF. Written as DNA, the CDR3 is TGTGCCAGCAGCCAAGAGGGGCCTAGCGGGCGTTACGAGCAGTACTTC.

The chain employs TRBV28 and TRBJ2-7; 9 positions agree with TRBD1. V trimming: 6 bases; J trimming: 3 bases; junction bases outside the gene matches: 9. Looked up from germline, CDR1 is MDHEN and CDR2 is SYDVKM. The CDR3 is made up of 15 amino acids. CDR3 region: CASSFRGTGLYEQYF. The DNA of the CDR3 is TGTGCCAGCAGCTTTAGGGGGACAGGGCTCTACGAGCAGTACTTC. Full variable domain (outside the CDR3, taken from reference TRBV28 and TRBJ2-7): DVKVTQSSRYLVKRTGEKVFLECVQDMDHENMFWYRQDPGLGLRLIYFSYDVKMKEKGDIPEGYSVSREKKERFSLILESASTNQTSMYLCASSFRGTGLYEQYFGPGTRLTVT.

This clone showed up just once. This chain connects TRBV2 to TRBJ1-6, with a possible D match to TRBD1 (6 bases). Per the germline V gene, CDR1 is SNHLY and CDR2 is FYNNEI. The CDR3 spans 15 residues. Deletions cut 5 bases from V and 4 bases from J, with 12 bases between. Here the CDR3 reads CASSLDRGYNSPLHF. The CDR3 nucleotides are TGTGCCAGCAGTCTGGACAGAGGGTATAATTCACCCCTCCACTTT. Full variable domain (missing parts from reference TRBV2 and TRBJ1-6): EPEVTQTPSHQVTQMGQEVILRCVPISNHLYFYWYRQILGQKVEFLVSFYNNEISEKSEIFDDQFSVERPDGSNFTLKIRSTKLEDSAMYFCASSLDRGYNSPLHFGNGTRLTVT.

The genes are TRBV2 and TRBJ2-7; 11 nucleotides line up with TRBD2. The J segment lost 1 base and the V segment lost 4 bases, leaving 6 bases of the junction unmatched. The CDR3 length is 16 residues. Per the germline V gene, CDR1 is SNHLY and CDR2 is FYNNEI. The CDR3 here is CASSGASGGLSYEQYF. CDR3 nucleotides: TGTGCCAGCAGTGGGGCTAGCGGGGGGCTTTCCTACGAGCAGTACTTC.

The CDR3 spells CASSLRRGQETQYF. The DNA of the CDR3 is TGTGCCAGCAGTTTACGGCGCGGACAAGAGACCCAGTACTTC. This chain joins TRBV27 and TRBJ2-5; D is ambiguous. Germline loops: CDR1 MNHEY, CDR2 SMNVEV (reference sequence). V was shortened by 2 bases and J by 2 bases, with 9 bases between the two germline ends. The CDR3 has 14 amino acids.